This T cell receptor beta chain was captured by sequencing in a study of T cells in localized non-small cell lung cancer. Study-wide points: Across samples, adjacent lung featured a median roughly 50 of the top 100 tumor clones. An association was observed between higher blood T cell density and longer overall survival. Heterogeneity within the tumor remains possible, as just one region underwent sequencing.

CDR1 and CDR2 (germline): SGHNT, YYREEE (reference sequence). V was shortened by 2 bases and J by 2 bases, with 14 bases between the two germline ends. The CDR3 is 16 residues long. TCRdb keeps only in-frame clones here, not all; method: immunoSEQ multiplex PCR. Of tens of thousands of clones in the sample, about 92% were seen once. A word on this clone: Its antigen is unidentified.

This chain uses TRBV5-4 with TRBJ2-1; D unclear. The sequencing here drew on peripheral blood, taken before any cancer treatment. The clonotype was recovered from a female donor older than 55 with stage I lung adenocarcinoma. The CDR3 reads CASSFPGSRPYNEQFF. CDR3 in DNA: TGTGCCAGCAGCTTTCCCGGGTCCAGACCCTACAATGAGCAGTTCTTC.